This TCR beta chain was identified during a study of graft-versus-host responses after intestinal transplantation. Study-level information: Anti-thymocyte globulin induction was given to all recipients, followed by tacrolimus and steroids for roughly 3 years.

Assay used: immunoSEQ multiplex PCR; TCRdb lists only in-frame clones, some missing. The sample lists some 45,000 clones; 91% were seen once. On this clone itself: Its cognate antigen is unknown.

Study results and caveats: Clonal ratios of graft-versus-host to host-versus-graft in allografts were high for patients exhibiting graft-donor T cell macrochimerism.

The sample consisted of PBMCs, taken 524 days after transplant. The receptor was derived from a human patient who received an intestinal transplant, so some T cells may come from the graft donor.

The CDR3 DNA follows: TGTGCCAGCAGCTCCGGGACAGGGAACGGCTACACCTTC. Translated: CASSSGTGNGYTF. The chain has TRBV5-6 and TRBJ1-2; 9 nucleotides align to TRBD1. This CDR3 is 13 amino acids long. V shed 3 bases and J 8 bases; nucleotides not matched to a gene: 5. Germline assignment: CDR1 SGHDT and CDR2 YYEEEE.